This is a list of T cell receptor beta chains from one sample in a study of spatial heterogeneity in lung cancer. TCRdb passed the 5' RACE reads through MiXCR, listing each CDR3 protein once. The sample records about 39,000 distinct CDR3 sequences, around 5.5% being singletons. This specimen consisted of PBMCs, obtained at surgery. These TCRs come from a male donor with early-stage non-small cell lung cancer. Each CDR3 is given without its conserved first and last residue. Each record gives: J gene, V gene, CDR3 protein.

>TRBJ2-7|TRBV4-2
ASSQDRTTYEQY
>TRBJ2-3|TRBV7-2
ASSKGLGSSTDTQY
>TRBJ2-1|TRBV28
ASSWRAGTNEQF
>TRBJ1-1|TRBV7-6
ASSLERNTEAF
>TRBJ2-3|TRBV7-2
ASLPRGQAADTQY
>TRBJ1-5|TRBV15
ATSPLESDQPQH
>TRBJ2-3|TRBV19
ASSIRRGGTDTQY
>TRBJ2-5|TRBV18
ASSSTKTQY
>TRBJ1-1|TRBV6-1
ASSEALVDTEAF
>TRBJ2-7|TRBV6-2/TRBV6-3
ASSYERQVSYEQY
>TRBJ1-1|TRBV20-1
SGDRGWDTEAF
>TRBJ2-7|TRBV28
ASNPGATYEQY
>TRBJ2-5|TRBV29-1
SVLRQETQY
>TRBJ2-7|TRBV6-5
ASSRSLGTVPYEQY
>TRBJ1-5|TRBV20-1
SARGTGLRLSNQPQH
>TRBJ2-3|TRBV5-1
ASSRRTSGGPTDTQY
>TRBJ1-1|TRBV5-1
ASSDGRNTEAF
>TRBJ2-5|TRBV12-3/TRBV12-4
ASRRKGAQETQY
>TRBJ2-1|TRBV9
ASSEGGQLLMEQF
>TRBJ2-5|TRBV12-3/TRBV12-4
ASSSDRSETQY
>TRBJ1-1|TRBV4-1
ASSQVKGAPEAF
>TRBJ1-4|TRBV20-1
SARPGQGNEKLF